The 6 T cell receptor beta chains below all came from one sample that was sequenced in a study of beta chain features in type 1 diabetes. Expressed TCRB transcripts were sequenced because the isolated RNA had all been reverse transcribed beforehand. Generated by immunoSEQ multiplex PCR, the TCRdb table keeps only in-frame clones and is missing some. This sample has a few hundred thousand clones, with around 20% found just once. Sequenced: naive CD4+ T cells from blood. The receptors come from a woman aged 18-35 years in good health.

The chain recombines TRBV9 with TRBJ1-3; D uncertain. Trimming shortened V by 0 bases and J by 0 bases, and 7 bases separated the two germline ends. The CDR3 loop spans 15 amino acids. Germline lookup yields CDR1 SGDLS and CDR2 YYNGEE. The DNA for the CDR3 is TGTGCCAGCAGCGTAGGAGGGAGCTCTGGAAACACCATATATTTT. This translates into CASSVGGSSGNTIYF.

The rearrangement joins TRBV5-1 to TRBJ1-1; TRBD1 matches 9 bases. Germline V gene data show CDR1 as SGHRS and CDR2 as YFSETQ. Unmatched junction bases numbered 1, after V lost 3 bases and J lost 4 bases. This CDR3 region has 13 residues. The CDR3 bases are TGCGCCAGCAGCTGGGGACAGGGCACTGAAGCTTTCTTT. Protein product: CASSWGQGTEAFF.

This chain joins TRBV5-4 and TRBJ2-7, with D possibly matching TRBD1 (5 bases). V lost 2 bases and J 0 bases, leaving 9 bases between the germline ends. This CDR3 is 14 amino acids long. CDR1 is SGHNT, CDR2 YYREEE, per germline (reference sequence). The CDR3 region has the DNA TGTGCCAGCAGCTTCGACAGAAGCTCCTACGAGCAGTACTTC. Translation gives CASSFDRSSYEQYF.

In its sample, this clone was seen a few times. J is TRBJ2-7 and V is TRBV11-2; 8 bases match TRBD1. The CDR3 runs to 14 residues. Trimming took 3 bases from V and 4 from J; bases not matched to a gene: 5. Germline CDR1 SGHAT, CDR2 FQNNGV. CDR3 residues: CASSFDRGMYEQYF. The CDR3 region has the DNA TGTGCCAGCAGCTTCGACAGGGGTATGTACGAGCAGTACTTC.

The chain couples TRBV9 to TRBJ2-1; a possible D gene is TRBD1 (6 bases). Germline V gene data show CDR1 as SGDLS and CDR2 as YYNGEE. This CDR3 has 17 amino acids. Trimming cost V 1 base and J 0 bases, with 14 bases left between them. The DNA of the CDR3 is TGTGCCAGCAGCGTAAAGACAGGTGCCGTCTCCTACAATGAGCAGTTCTTC. Translating gives CASSVKTGAVSYNEQFF.

This clone was detected a few times. The rearrangement uses TRBV7-3 and TRBJ2-1; no clear D. The CDR3 is made up of 12 amino acids. Germline CDR1 SGHTA, CDR2 FQGTGA. Trimming removed 4 bases from V and 7 bases from J, with 8 bases in between. As DNA, the CDR3 is TGTGCCAGCAGCTCAGGTGGGAATGAGCAGTTCTTC. This encodes CASSSGGNEQFF.